The 21 T cell receptor beta chains below were found in one sample sequenced in a study of cytomegalovirus exposure and HLA in healthy donors. This PCR relied on a set of 60 Vbeta primers and 13 Jbeta primers. TCRdb keeps only in-frame clones here, not all; method: immunoSEQ multiplex PCR. The sample includes 150,000 or so clones, roughly 85% of them seen just once. The sample consisted of PBMCs. All receptors come from a man in his forties in good health and CMV-seropositive.

The V gene is TRBV28, the J gene TRBJ2-7; 8 bases line up with TRBD2. The V gene end was trimmed by 4 bases and the J gene end by 4 bases; junction bases not matched to a gene: 12. Germline loops: CDR1 MDHEN, CDR2 SYDVKM. CDR3 length: 16 amino acids. CDR3 sequence (DNA): TGTGCCAGCAGTTCCCCCCGGCGGGAGGTCCCTTACGAGCAGTACTTC. It specifies CASSSPRREVPYEQYF.

This chain connects TRBV5-1 to TRBJ2-5, with 7 bases that match TRBD1. CDR3 length: 14 residues. Germline assignment: CDR1 SGHRS and CDR2 YFSETQ. The V and J ends lost 5 bases and 5 bases, in that order; junction bases with no gene match: 9. The CDR3 protein is CASRSRQGWETQYF. CDR3 nucleotides: TGCGCCAGCAGGTCACGACAGGGTTGGGAGACCCAGTACTTC.

The J gene is TRBJ1-6, the V gene TRBV5-6, with D perhaps TRBD1 (5 bases). Germline loops: CDR1 SGHDT, CDR2 YYEEEE. The CDR3 is 17 residues long. The germline V and J ends were trimmed by 2 bases and 7 bases, with 19 bases remaining between them. The CDR3 region is CASSFSGNGGMNSPLHF. In DNA form, the CDR3 reads TGTGCCAGCAGCTTTAGTGGCAATGGGGGGATGAATTCACCCCTCCACTTT.

The chain recombines TRBV5-1 with TRBJ1-2; no clear D gene. Germline values: CDR1 SGHRS, CDR2 YFSETQ. The V end lost 0 bases, the J end lost 0 bases, and 9 bases lay between the germline ends. This CDR3 region has 15 residues. The CDR3 coding sequence is TGCGCCAGCAGCTTGGACAGAGAGTCTAACTATGGCTACACCTTC. The encoded protein is CASSLDRESNYGYTF.

The chain couples TRBV18 to TRBJ2-1; possible D gene TRBD2, 5 bases. The CDR3 is made up of 15 amino acids. Germline-derived CDR1 and CDR2 are KGHSH and LQKENI. Trimming left V 1 base short and J 5 bases short, with 12 bases between. This CDR3 is CASSPLLASHNEQFF. DNA for the CDR3: TGTGCCAGCTCACCACTATTAGCGTCCCACAATGAGCAGTTCTTC.

The chain couples TRBV4-1 to TRBJ2-3, with D possibly matching TRBD1 (6 bases). CDR1 is MGHRA and CDR2 is YSYEKL in the germline V gene. V was clipped by 3 bases and J by 0 bases, with 19 bases between them. This CDR3 is 18 amino acids long. CDR3 nucleotide sequence: TGCGCCAGCAGCCAGAGACCCGGGACACCAGTTAGCACAGATACGCAGTATTTT. Amino acids: CASSQRPGTPVSTDTQYF.

V is TRBV11-2 and J is TRBJ1-5; 12 bases match TRBD1. The CDR3 runs to 16 residues. J lost 6 bases, V lost 5 bases, and 8 bases had no gene match. From germline, CDR1 is SGHAT and CDR2 FQNNGV. The CDR3 nucleotides read TGTGCCAGCAGCGAATTGGGACAGGGGGCGAGTCAGCCCCAGCATTTT. This sequence encodes CASSELGQGASQPQHF. Based on the CDR3 plus reference TRBV11-2 and TRBJ1-5, the full variable domain is EAGVAQSPRYKIIEKRQSVAFWCNPISGHATLYWYQQILGQGPKLLIQFQNNGVVDDSQLPKDRFSAERLKGVDSTLKIQPAKLEDSAVYLCASSELGQGASQPQHFGDGTRLSIL.

Here the CDR3 DNA reads TGCGCCAGCGGGGACAGGGGGGTTAATCAGCCCCAGCATTTT. Encoded protein: CASGDRGVNQPQHF. V is TRBV10-2 and J is TRBJ1-5, with 11 nucleotides matching TRBD1. J gave up 4 bases and V 8 bases, and 4 bases lay outside the gene matches. Germline loops: CDR1 WSHSY, CDR2 SAAADI. The CDR3 is made up of 14 amino acids.

The rearrangement uses TRBV4-2 and TRBJ1-2; D is possibly TRBD1 (6 bases). The CDR3 has 14 residues. In germline, CDR1 is LGHNA, CDR2 YNFKEQ. Between the trimmed V and J ends, which lost 4 bases and 2 bases, there was a span of 11 bases. This chain's CDR3 is CASSRSGQNYGYTF. In nucleotides, the CDR3 is TGTGCCAGCAGCCGCAGTGGACAGAACTATGGCTACACCTTC.

This rearrangement joins TRBV29-1 to TRBJ2-3; 9 bases are a match to TRBD1. V dropped 2 bases and J dropped 6; count of bases not matched to a gene: 6. This CDR3 is 14 amino acids long. The germline CDR1 and CDR2 sequences are SQVTM and ANQGSEA. The DNA for the CDR3 is TGCAGCGTTGAACCGGTAGGACAGGGGGATACGCAGTATTTT. Translating it yields CSVEPVGQGDTQYF.

This clone has only a few counts. The chain has TRBV9 and TRBJ2-1; weak D call: TRBD2 (5 bases). Trimming shortened V by 3 bases and J by 9 bases, and 16 bases separated the two germline ends. The CDR3 has 14 residues. Germline V gives CDR1 SGDLS, CDR2 YYNGEE. This CDR3 reads CASSEGGGLAEQFF. The CDR3 DNA sequence: TGTGCCAGCAGCGAAGGAGGAGGATTGGCTGAGCAGTTCTTC.

V and J are TRBV2 and TRBJ2-3; 8 bases match TRBD2. This CDR3 has 16 amino acids. Trimming cost V 6 bases and J 4 bases; bases outside gene matches: 12. The germline V gene encodes CDR1 SNHLY and CDR2 FYNNEI. CDR3 coding DNA: TGTGCCAGCAGGGGGACTAGTCCTAAGTTCGCAGATACGCAGTATTTT. Protein: CASRGTSPKFADTQYF.

This clone was counted between two and nine times. The V and J genes are TRBV2 and TRBJ2-5, with D tentatively TRBD2 (5 bases). Germline V CDR1 and CDR2: SNHLY, FYNNEI. With 5 bases removed from V and 1 base from J, the gap between germline ends came to 11 bases. The CDR3 extends over 14 amino acids. This chain's CDR3 is CASSMRAAQETQYF. The DNA of the CDR3 is TGTGCCAGCAGTATGAGAGCGGCCCAAGAGACCCAGTACTTC. The full variable domain, its missing parts supplied by reference TRBV2 and TRBJ2-5, is EPEVTQTPSHQVTQMGQEVILRCVPISNHLYFYWYRQILGQKVEFLVSFYNNEISEKSEIFDDQFSVERPDGSNFTLKIRSTKLEDSAMYFCASSMRAAQETQYFGPGTRLLVL.

This clone appeared a few times. The chain carries TRBV11-2 and TRBJ2-1; TRBD2 matches at 7 bases. Germline V gene data show CDR1 as SGHAT and CDR2 as FQNNGV. The CDR3 runs to 15 residues. V lost 7 bases and J lost 0; bases outside the gene matches: 6. DNA for the CDR3: TGTGCCAGCAACAGAGCGGGGAGCTCCTACAATGAGCAGTTCTTC. This encodes CASNRAGSSYNEQFF.

This clone has a handful of counts. This rearrangement joins TRBV19 to TRBJ1-4; D possibly corresponds to TRBD1 (5 bases). Germline V CDR1 and CDR2: LNHDA, SQIVND (reference sequence). V dropped 5 bases and J dropped 8 bases, with 21 bases sitting between them. CDR3 size: 16 residues. This chain's CDR3 is CASSPPPQTGLEKLFF. The CDR3 bases are TGTGCCAGTAGTCCTCCGCCCCAAACGGGACTCGAAAAACTGTTTTTT.

J is TRBJ2-5 and V is TRBV11-2; TRBD1 aligns across 9 bases. Judging by the DNA end, TRBJ2-7 fits better; the J call may be wrong. Germline assignment: CDR1 SGHAT and CDR2 FQNNGV. The CDR3 is made up of 14 amino acids. CDR3 protein: CASSSPTGGYEQYF. In DNA, the CDR3 is TGTGCCAGCAGCTCCCCGACAGGGGGTTACGAGCAGTACTTC.

This chain uses TRBV27 with TRBJ2-7; TRBD2 matches 11 bases. CDR1 and CDR2 (germline): MNHEY, SMNVEV (reference sequence). CDR3 length: 17 residues. Trimming at V came to 2 bases and at J to 3 bases, leaving 9 bases not matched to a gene. CDR3 region: CASSLEIPGLADYEQYF. The DNA of the CDR3 is TGTGCCAGCAGTTTAGAAATTCCGGGACTAGCGGACTACGAGCAGTACTTC.

This clone has more than one count but fewer than ten. This rearrangement joins TRBV28 to TRBJ2-7; D gene ambiguous. The CDR3 contains 11 residues. Germline V CDR1 and CDR2: MDHEN, SYDVKM. V was pared by 4 bases and J by 3 bases, with 4 bases between. CDR3 nucleotide sequence: TGTGCCAGCAGTTCCCTCTACGAGCAGTACTTC. Translation gives CASSSLYEQYF.

This rearrangement joins TRBV2 to TRBJ2-1; 11 bases are shared with TRBD2. Germline V CDR1 and CDR2: SNHLY, FYNNEI. With V trimmed by 7 bases and J by 6 bases, 17 bases remained unmatched. The CDR3 runs 18 residues. The CDR3 here is CASIRWPASGRRRNEQFF. DNA of the CDR3: TGTGCCAGCATCCGCTGGCCGGCTAGCGGGAGGAGGCGCAATGAGCAGTTCTTC.

The rearrangement uses TRBV13 and TRBJ2-3; TRBD2 aligns across 9 bases. The length of the CDR3 is 17 residues. The V gene end was trimmed by 0 bases and the J gene end by 2 bases; junction bases not matched to a gene: 6. In germline, CDR1 is PRHDT, CDR2 FYEKMQ (reference sequence). The CDR3 nucleotides are TGTGCCAGCAGCTTAGGCTGGACTAGCGAAGACACAGATACGCAGTATTTT. Translation gives CASSLGWTSEDTDTQYF. The entire variable domain, with the rest obtained from reference TRBV13 and TRBJ2-3, is as follows: AAGVIQSPRHLIKEKRETATLKCYPIPRHDTVYWYQQGPGQDPQFLISFYEKMQSDKGSIPDRFSAQQFSDYHSELNMSSLELGDSALYFCASSLGWTSEDTDTQYFGPGTRLTVL.

This sequence joins TRBV27 and TRBJ2-1; 7 bases are shared with TRBD1. This CDR3 comprises 16 residues. CDR1 is MNHEY and CDR2 is SMNVEV in the germline V gene (reference sequence). Unmatched junction bases numbered 15, after V lost 5 bases and J lost 8 bases. The CDR3 DNA reads TGTGCCAGCAGTCCCACCGGGACAGCGGTAAGGGATGAGCAGTTCTTC. Its translation: CASSPTGTAVRDEQFF.